Sequencing of this TCR beta chain was carried out in a study of technical replicates of blood from a handful of donors. Profiled with immunoSEQ multiplex PCR; TCRdb holds only in-frame clones, not every one. The sample has around 90,000 clones, 85% to 95% seen once. The CDR3 runs 14 residues. The V and J ends lost 5 bases and 0 bases, in that order; junction bases with no gene match: 5. In germline, CDR1 is SQVTM, CDR2 ANQGSEA. This chain links TRBV29-1 with TRBJ2-7, with 9 bases that match TRBD1. The sequencing sample was made of T cells isolated from PBMCs. The sequence derives from a human donor in good health. The chain's CDR3 is CSVYPGQGSYEQYF. As DNA, the CDR3 is TGCAGCGTTTATCCGGGACAGGGCTCCTACGAGCAGTACTTC.